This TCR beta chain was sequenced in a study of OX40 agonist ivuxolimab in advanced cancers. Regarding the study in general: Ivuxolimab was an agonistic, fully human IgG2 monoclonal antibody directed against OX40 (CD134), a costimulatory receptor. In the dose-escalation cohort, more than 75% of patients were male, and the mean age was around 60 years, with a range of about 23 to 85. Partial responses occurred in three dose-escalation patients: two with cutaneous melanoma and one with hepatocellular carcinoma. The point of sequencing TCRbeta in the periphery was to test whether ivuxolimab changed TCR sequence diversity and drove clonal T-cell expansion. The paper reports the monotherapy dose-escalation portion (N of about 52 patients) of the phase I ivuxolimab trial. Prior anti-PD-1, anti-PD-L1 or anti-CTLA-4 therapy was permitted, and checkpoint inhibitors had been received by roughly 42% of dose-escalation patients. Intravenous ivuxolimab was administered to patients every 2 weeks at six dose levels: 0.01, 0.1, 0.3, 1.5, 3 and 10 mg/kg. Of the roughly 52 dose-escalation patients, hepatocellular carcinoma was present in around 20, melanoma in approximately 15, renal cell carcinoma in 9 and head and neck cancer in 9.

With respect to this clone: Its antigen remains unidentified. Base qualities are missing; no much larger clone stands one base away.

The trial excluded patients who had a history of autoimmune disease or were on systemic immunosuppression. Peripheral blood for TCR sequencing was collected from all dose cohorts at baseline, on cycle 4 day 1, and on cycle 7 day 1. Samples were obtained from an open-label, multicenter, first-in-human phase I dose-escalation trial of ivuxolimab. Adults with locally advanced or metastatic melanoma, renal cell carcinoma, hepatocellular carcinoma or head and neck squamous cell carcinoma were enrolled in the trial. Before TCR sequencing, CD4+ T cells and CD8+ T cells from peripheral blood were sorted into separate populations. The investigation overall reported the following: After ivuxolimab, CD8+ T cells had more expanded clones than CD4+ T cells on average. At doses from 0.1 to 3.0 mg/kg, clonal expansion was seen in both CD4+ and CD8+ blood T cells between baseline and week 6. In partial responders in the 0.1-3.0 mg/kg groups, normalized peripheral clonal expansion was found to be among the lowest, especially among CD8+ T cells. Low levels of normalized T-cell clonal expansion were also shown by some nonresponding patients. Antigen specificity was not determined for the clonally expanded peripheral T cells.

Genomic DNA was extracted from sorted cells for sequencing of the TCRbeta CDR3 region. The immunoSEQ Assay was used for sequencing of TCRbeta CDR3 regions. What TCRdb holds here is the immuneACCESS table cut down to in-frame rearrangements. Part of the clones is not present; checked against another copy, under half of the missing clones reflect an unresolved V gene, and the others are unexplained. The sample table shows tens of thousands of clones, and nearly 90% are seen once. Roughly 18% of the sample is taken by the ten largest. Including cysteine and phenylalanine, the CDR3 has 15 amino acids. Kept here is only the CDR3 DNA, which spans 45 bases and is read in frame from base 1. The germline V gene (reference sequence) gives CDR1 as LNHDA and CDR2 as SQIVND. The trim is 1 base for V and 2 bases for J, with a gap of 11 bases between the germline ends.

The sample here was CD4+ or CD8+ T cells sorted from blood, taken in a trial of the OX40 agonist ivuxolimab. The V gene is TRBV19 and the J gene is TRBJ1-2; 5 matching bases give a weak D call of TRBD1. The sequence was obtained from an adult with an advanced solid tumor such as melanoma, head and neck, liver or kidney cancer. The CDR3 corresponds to CASSIAPTGNYGYTF. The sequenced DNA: TGTGCCAGTAGTATAGCCCCAACAGGAAACTATGGCTACACCTTC.